The 19 T cell receptor beta chains presented below share a single source sample, sequenced in a study of cytomegalovirus exposure and HLA in healthy donors. PCR primers comprised 60 Vbeta and 13 Jbeta primers. This table comes from immunoSEQ multiplex PCR, and its TCRdb copy is limited to in-frame clones, with some not included. The table lists approximately 41,000 clones, over 70% of them singletons. Source material: PBMCs. Source of these receptors: a man aged 45-65 years in good health and CMV-seronegative.

Remarks on this clone: At one end the junction does not follow the germline gene, possibly because of a read error. J is TRBJ2-5 and V is TRBV28, with 10 nucleotides matching TRBD1. This CDR3 spans 15 amino acids. Per germline, CDR1 MDHEN and CDR2 SYDVKM. In nucleotides, the CDR3 is TGTGCCAGCAACCCCGGGACAGGGGAACAAGAGACCCGGTACTTC. It codes for CASNPGTGEQETRYF.

This chain joins TRBV6-1 and TRBJ1-5; possibly TRBD1 for D (5 bases). The CDR3 length is 17 residues. V was pared by 0 bases and J by 2 bases, with 14 bases between. The germline CDR1 and CDR2 sequences are MNHNS and SASEGT. The CDR3 bases are TGTGCCAGCAGTGAAGCCATGACAGCGATAGGCAATCAGCCCCAGCATTTT. It specifies CASSEAMTAIGNQPQHF.

This rearrangement joins TRBV6-4 to TRBJ2-3, with 10 bases that match TRBD2. J was trimmed by 5 bases and V by 6 bases; bases with no gene match: 5. CDR1 MRHNA and CDR2 SNTAGT come from the germline V gene. The CDR3 runs 14 residues. DNA of the CDR3: TGTGCCAGCAGCGTAGCGGGGGGAAGAGATACGCAGTATTTT. This gives the protein CASSVAGGRDTQYF.

This clone was seen once. The J gene is TRBJ2-7, the V gene TRBV6-1, with 7 bases identical to TRBD1. The CDR3 length is 14 residues. Germline values: CDR1 MNHNS, CDR2 SASEGT. V trimming: 6 bases; J trimming: 3 bases; junction bases outside the gene matches: 8. The CDR3 bases are TGTGCCAGCAGCAGTGACAGGGAGCTCTACGAGCAGTACTTC. This sequence encodes CASSSDRELYEQYF.

The chain carries TRBV19 and TRBJ1-2; the D gene is possibly TRBD1 (5 bases). Deletions cut 6 bases from V and 8 bases from J, with 16 bases between. This CDR3 contains 13 residues. Germline CDR1 LNHDA, CDR2 SQIVND (reference sequence). The CDR3 loop is CASSLWGDGGYTF. The CDR3 coding sequence is TGTGCCAGTAGCCTGTGGGGGGACGGGGGCTACACCTTC.

The chain couples TRBV7-2 to TRBJ2-3; TRBD2 might be the D (5 bases). Trimming took 1 base from V and 6 from J, leaving 17 bases between them. The V gene's germline CDR1 is SGHTA and CDR2 FQGNSA. The CDR3 consists of 16 residues. In nucleotides, the CDR3 is TGTGCCAGCAGCTTAGATGGTCCCTACCGGGGTGATACGCAGTATTTT. It translates to CASSLDGPYRGDTQYF.

This chain uses TRBV9 with TRBJ2-2; 10 positions match TRBD1. This CDR3 is 18 amino acids long. Losses at the gene ends were 4 bases for V and 0 bases for J; bases not matched to a gene: 9. Germline-derived CDR1 and CDR2 are SGDLS and YYNGEE. The CDR3: CASSSPLGQGPNTGELFF. Here the CDR3 DNA reads TGTGCCAGCAGCAGCCCATTGGGACAGGGGCCGAACACCGGGGAGCTGTTTTTT.

The rearrangement links TRBV7-2 to TRBJ2-7; TRBD2 matches at 9 bases. This CDR3 spans 14 amino acids. The germline gives CDR1 SGHTA, CDR2 FQGNSA. V shed 1 base and J 9 bases; nucleotides not matched to a gene: 7. The CDR3 DNA reads TGTGCCAGCAGCTTAGAAGGGGGAGCGGGAGGGCAGTACTTC. Encoded protein: CASSLEGGAGGQYF.

The chain combines TRBV30 with TRBJ1-1; D not certain. The CDR3 is 12 residues long. Germline V lookup: CDR1 GTSNPN, CDR2 SVGIG (reference sequence). V was clipped by 5 bases and J by 6 bases, with 13 bases between them. The CDR3 sequence: CAWERRGAEAFF. CDR3 nucleotide sequence: TGTGCCTGGGAGAGACGAGGCGCTGAAGCTTTCTTT.

The chain uses TRBV18 and TRBJ2-7; 11 bases align to TRBD1. The CDR3 has 13 residues. The germline CDR1 and CDR2 sequences are KGHSH and LQKENI. Trimming removed 6 bases from V and 6 bases from J; junction bases left unmatched: 4. The CDR3 bases are TGTGCCAGCTCCCCCGGGACAGGGGGCGAGCAGTACTTC. Translating it yields CASSPGTGGEQYF.

The chain is built from TRBV6-1 and TRBJ2-7; perhaps TRBD1 as D (8 bases). The CDR3 is made up of 14 amino acids. Trimming pared 6 bases from V and 3 bases from J, leaving 15 bases between. Looked up from germline, CDR1 is MNHNS and CDR2 is SASEGT. The CDR3: CASRETGDYYEQYF. CDR3 nucleotides: TGTGCCAGCAGGGAGACAGGGGACTACTACGAGCAGTACTTC.

The chain employs TRBV4-1 and TRBJ1-4; the D gene is possibly TRBD1 (6 bases). V was pared by 3 bases and J by 3 bases, with 17 bases between. The germline gives CDR1 MGHRA, CDR2 YSYEKL. CDR3 length: 17 amino acids. CDR3 in DNA: TGCGCCAGCAGCCAGCCAGAGCTTGGACAGTCTAATGAAAAACTGTTTTTT. Residues: CASSQPELGQSNEKLFF.

This chain links TRBV7-3 with TRBJ2-1, with 9 bases that match TRBD2. The CDR3 has 15 residues. Trimming at V came to 5 bases and at J to 6 bases, leaving 8 bases not matched to a gene. Germline CDR1 and CDR2: SGHTA and FQGTGA. CDR3 bases: TGTGCCAGCAGCGCTGATAGCGGGAGAGGCAATGAGCAGTTCTTC. Amino acid sequence: CASSADSGRGNEQFF.

The chain joins TRBV4-1 to TRBJ2-1, with 9 positions matching TRBD2. This CDR3 is 15 amino acids long. CDR1 MGHRA and CDR2 YSYEKL come from the germline V gene. The trim removed 4 bases at V and 8 bases at J, leaving 9 bases unmatched. CDR3 DNA: TGCGCCAGCAGCCGCGGGACTAGCATCTTGGATGAGCAGTTCTTC. Protein product: CASSRGTSILDEQFF.

This chain uses TRBV5-6 with TRBJ1-4; 11 nucleotides align to TRBD1. The V segment lost 3 bases and the J segment 8 bases; nucleotides outside the gene matches: 6. Germline V gene lookup returns CDR1 SGHDT and CDR2 YYEEEE. The CDR3 is made up of 15 amino acids. The CDR3 nucleotides are TGTGCCAGCAGCTCACAGGGGACAGGGGGGGAAAAACTGTTTTTT. It is translated as CASSSQGTGGEKLFF.

The gene calls are TRBV9 and TRBJ2-2, with 13 bases fitting TRBD2. V shed 3 bases, J shed 1 base, and the junction held 3 bases outside the gene matches. The CDR3 loop spans 17 amino acids. Per the germline V gene, CDR1 is SGDLS and CDR2 is YYNGEE. CDR3 amino acids: CASSARLAGGNTGELFF. Here the CDR3 DNA reads TGTGCCAGCAGCGCTCGACTAGCGGGGGGGAACACCGGGGAGCTGTTTTTT.

This clone has a handful of counts. The chain uses TRBV7-3 and TRBJ2-7, with a tentative D call TRBD1 (5 bases). This CDR3 spans 15 amino acids. Trimming pared 3 bases from V and 3 bases from J, leaving 15 bases between. Germline V gives CDR1 SGHTA, CDR2 FQGTGA. Here the CDR3 DNA reads TGTGCCAGCAGCTTGCTGTCGGGCAGGGACTACGAGCAGTACTTC. Its translation: CASSLLSGRDYEQYF.

The chain carries TRBV29-1 and TRBJ2-7; a possible D gene is TRBD2 (6 bases). V lost 5 bases, J lost 4 bases, and 12 bases lay in between. This CDR3 comprises 12 residues. Germline V gene sequence: CDR1 SQVTM, CDR2 ANQGSEA. CDR3 DNA: TGCAGCGTTTCTCCCGGGACTTACGAGCAGTACTTC. Protein sequence: CSVSPGTYEQYF.

This sequence joins TRBV19 and TRBJ2-3, with no clear D. This CDR3 contains 14 residues. V lost 3 bases to trimming and J lost 4 bases, with 11 bases between them. Per the germline V gene, CDR1 is LNHDA and CDR2 is SQIVND (reference sequence). The CDR3 DNA reads TGTGCCAGTAGTATTGGTCAGATATCAGATACGCAGTATTTT. Amino acid sequence: CASSIGQISDTQYF.